The clone carrying this T cell receptor (beta chain) occurred a few times. Trimming stripped 1 base from V and 0 bases from J, with 10 bases between. The CDR3 has 15 amino acids. Germline assignment: CDR1 SGHRS and CDR2 YFSETQ. As processed by the authors: Amplification from reference gene primers served as the basis for estimated nucleated cell counts. The repertoire was sequenced with immunoSEQ multiplex PCR; TCRdb's copy has only in-frame clones and lacks some. That table supplies the V and J calls and clone size; D and trimming were determined from the DNA. The sample contains 150,000 to 200,000 clones, 80% of which appear only once. The sample originates from a study of blood T cell repertoires in COVID-19. As for the study in general: Acute-phase and convalescent COVID-19 samples originated in the United States, Italy and Spain. PBMCs, B-cell-depleted T cells, or T cells provided the cDNA or gDNA that made up the material.

V is TRBV5-1 and J is TRBJ1-1; D is possibly TRBD1 (6 bases). This receptor was taken from a man aged 70 or older with active or convalescent COVID-19. What was sequenced was peripheral blood. CDR3 DNA: TGCGCCAGCAGCTTGAGTGGACAGTTGAACACTGAAGCTTTCTTT. Amino acids: CASSLSGQLNTEAFF.